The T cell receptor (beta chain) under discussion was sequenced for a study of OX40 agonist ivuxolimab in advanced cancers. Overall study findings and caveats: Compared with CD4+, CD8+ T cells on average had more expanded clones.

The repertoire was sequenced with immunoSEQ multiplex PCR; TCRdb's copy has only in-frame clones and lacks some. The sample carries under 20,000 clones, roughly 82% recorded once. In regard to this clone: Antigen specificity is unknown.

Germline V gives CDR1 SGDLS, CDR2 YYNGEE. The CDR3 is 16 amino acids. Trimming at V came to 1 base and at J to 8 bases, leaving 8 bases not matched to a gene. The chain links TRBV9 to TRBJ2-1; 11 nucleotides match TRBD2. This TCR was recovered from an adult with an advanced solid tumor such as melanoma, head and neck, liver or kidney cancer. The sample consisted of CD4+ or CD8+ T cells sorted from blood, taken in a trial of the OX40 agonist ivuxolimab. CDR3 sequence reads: CASSVIVAGGRDEQFF. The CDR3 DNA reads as TGTGCCAGCAGCGTAATCGTAGCGGGGGGGCGGGATGAGCAGTTCTTC.